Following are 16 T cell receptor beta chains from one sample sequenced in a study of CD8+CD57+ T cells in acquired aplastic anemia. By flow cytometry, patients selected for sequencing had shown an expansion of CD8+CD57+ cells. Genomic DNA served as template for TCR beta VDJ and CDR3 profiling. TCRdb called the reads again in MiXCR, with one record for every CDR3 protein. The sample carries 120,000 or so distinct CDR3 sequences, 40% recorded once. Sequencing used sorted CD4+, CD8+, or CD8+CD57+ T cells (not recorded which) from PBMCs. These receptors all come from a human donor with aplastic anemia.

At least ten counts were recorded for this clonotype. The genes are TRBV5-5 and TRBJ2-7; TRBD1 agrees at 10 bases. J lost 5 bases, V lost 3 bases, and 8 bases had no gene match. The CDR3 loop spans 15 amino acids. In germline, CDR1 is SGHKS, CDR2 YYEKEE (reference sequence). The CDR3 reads CASSWGPGQGNEQYF. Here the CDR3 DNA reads TGTGCCAGCAGCTGGGGTCCGGGACAGGGGAACGAGCAGTACTTC.

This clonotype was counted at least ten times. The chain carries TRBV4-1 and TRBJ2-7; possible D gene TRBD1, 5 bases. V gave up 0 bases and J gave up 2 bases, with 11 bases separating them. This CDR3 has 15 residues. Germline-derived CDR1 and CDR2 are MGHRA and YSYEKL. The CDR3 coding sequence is TGCGCCAGCAGCCAAGAGAGGACATCTGCCTACGAGCAGTACGTC. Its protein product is CASSQERTSAYEQYV.

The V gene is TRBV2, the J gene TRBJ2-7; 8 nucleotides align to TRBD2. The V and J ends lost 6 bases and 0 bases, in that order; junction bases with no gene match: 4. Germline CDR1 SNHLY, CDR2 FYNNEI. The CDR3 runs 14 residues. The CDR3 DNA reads TGTGCCAGCAGGCCGAGCGGGGGCTCCTACGAGCAGTACGTC. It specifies CASRPSGGSYEQYV.

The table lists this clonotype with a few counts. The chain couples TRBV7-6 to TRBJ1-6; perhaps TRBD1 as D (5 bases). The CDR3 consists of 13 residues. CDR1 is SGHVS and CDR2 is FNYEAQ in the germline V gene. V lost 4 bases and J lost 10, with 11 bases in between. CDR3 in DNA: TGTGCCAGCAGCTCGGCGCAGGGCTCACCCCTCCACTTT. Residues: CASSSAQGSPLHF.

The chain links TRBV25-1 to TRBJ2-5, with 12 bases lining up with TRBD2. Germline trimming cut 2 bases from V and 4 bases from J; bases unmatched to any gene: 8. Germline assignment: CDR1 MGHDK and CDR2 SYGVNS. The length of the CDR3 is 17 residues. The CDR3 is CASSEIVPLAGGETQYF. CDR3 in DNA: TGTGCCAGCAGTGAAATCGTCCCACTAGCGGGAGGAGAGACCCAGTACTTC.

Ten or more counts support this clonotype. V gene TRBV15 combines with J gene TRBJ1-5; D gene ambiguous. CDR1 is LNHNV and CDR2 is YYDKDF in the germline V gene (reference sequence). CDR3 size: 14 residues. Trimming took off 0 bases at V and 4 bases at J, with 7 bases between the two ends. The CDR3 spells CATSRDRLNQPQHF. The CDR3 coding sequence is TGTGCCACCAGCAGAGACCGGCTTAATCAGCCCCAGCATTTT.

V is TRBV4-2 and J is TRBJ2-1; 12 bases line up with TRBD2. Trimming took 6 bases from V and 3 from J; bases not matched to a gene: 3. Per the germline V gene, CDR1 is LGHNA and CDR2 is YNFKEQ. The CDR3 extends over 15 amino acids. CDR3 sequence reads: CASRTSGGNYNEQFF. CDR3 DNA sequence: TGTGCCAGCAGGACTAGCGGGGGTAACTACAATGAGCAGTTCTTC.

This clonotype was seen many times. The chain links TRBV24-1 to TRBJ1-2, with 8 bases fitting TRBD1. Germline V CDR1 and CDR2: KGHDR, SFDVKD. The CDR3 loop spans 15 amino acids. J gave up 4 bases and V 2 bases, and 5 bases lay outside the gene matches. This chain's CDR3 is CATSDSGQGAYGYTF. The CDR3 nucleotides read TGTGCCACCAGTGATTCCGGACAGGGCGCCTATGGCTACACCTTC.

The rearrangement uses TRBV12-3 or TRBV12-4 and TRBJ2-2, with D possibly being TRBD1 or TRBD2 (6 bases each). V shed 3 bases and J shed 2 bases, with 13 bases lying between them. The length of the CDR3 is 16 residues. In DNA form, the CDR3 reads TGTGCCAGCAGTTTCAGAGGGGGGAGTAACACCGGGGAGCTGTTTTTT. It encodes CASSFRGGSNTGELFF.

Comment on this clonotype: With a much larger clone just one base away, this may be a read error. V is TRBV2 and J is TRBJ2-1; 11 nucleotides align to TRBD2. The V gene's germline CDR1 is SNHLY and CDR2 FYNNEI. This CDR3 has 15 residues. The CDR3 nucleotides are TGTGCCAGCAGTCCTAGCGGGGGGCTGTCCAATGGGCAGTTCTTC. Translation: CASSPSGGLSNGQFF.

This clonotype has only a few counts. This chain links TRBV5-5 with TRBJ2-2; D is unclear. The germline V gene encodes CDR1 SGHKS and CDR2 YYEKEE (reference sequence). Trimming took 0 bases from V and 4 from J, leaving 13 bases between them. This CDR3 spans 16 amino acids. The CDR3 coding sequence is TGTGCCAGCAGCTTGGCCGGTGGCATTCCCACCGGGGAGCTGTTTTTT. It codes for CASSLAGGIPTGELFF.

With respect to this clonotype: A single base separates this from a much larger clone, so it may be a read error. The CDR3, as DNA: TGTGCCAGCAGGATACAGGGCACCGGGGAGCTGTTTTTT. The encoded protein is CASRIQGTGELFF. The chain joins TRBV7-9 to TRBJ2-2, with D tentatively TRBD1 (6 bases). V dropped 6 bases and J dropped 4 bases, with 9 bases sitting between them. The germline CDR1 and CDR2 sequences are SEHNR and FQNEAQ (reference sequence). This CDR3 spans 13 amino acids.

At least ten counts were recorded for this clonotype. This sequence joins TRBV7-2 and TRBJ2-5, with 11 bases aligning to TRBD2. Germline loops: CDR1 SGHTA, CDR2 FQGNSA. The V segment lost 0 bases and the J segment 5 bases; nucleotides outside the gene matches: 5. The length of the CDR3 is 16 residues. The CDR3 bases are TGTGCCAGCAGCTTAGCGTTGGCTAGCGGGGGGGAGACCCAGTACTTC. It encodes CASSLALASGGETQYF.

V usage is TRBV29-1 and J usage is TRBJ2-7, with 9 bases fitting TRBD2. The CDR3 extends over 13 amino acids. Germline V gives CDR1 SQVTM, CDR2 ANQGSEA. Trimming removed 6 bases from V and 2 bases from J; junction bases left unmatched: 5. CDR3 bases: TGCAGCGTCGGCGTAGCGGGGGCCTACGAGCAGTACTTC. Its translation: CSVGVAGAYEQYF.

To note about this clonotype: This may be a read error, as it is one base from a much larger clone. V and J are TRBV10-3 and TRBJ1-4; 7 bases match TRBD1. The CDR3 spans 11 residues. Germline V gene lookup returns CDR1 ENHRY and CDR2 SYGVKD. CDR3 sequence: CAISVGQTLLF. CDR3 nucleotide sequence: TGTGCCATCAGTGTGGGACAGACCTTGCTTTTT.

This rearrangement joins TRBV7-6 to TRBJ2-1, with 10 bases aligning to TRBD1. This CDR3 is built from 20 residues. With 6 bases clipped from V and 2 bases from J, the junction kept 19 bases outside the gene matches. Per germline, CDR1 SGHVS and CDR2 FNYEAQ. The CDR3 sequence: CASSLLGRQGAIVAYNEQFF. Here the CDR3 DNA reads TGTGCCAGCAGTCTCTTAGGGAGACAGGGGGCCATAGTGGCCTACAATGAGCAGTTCTTC.